A selection of T cell receptor beta chains follows, all from one sample in a study of T-cell reconstitution after alpha-beta-depleted transplantation in children. TCRdb recomputed calls from the PCR reads with MiXCR, one row per CDR3 protein. The repertoire holds about 60,000 distinct CDR3 sequences, with 40% to 55% as singletons. This specimen consisted of PBMCs, mostly from graft donor cells, obtained 360 days after TCRalphabeta/CD19-depleted stem cell transplant. The source of these receptors is a male patient younger than 18 who had a stem cell transplant for acute lymphoblastic leukemia, so the T cells may come from the graft donor. Both conserved end residues are part of each CDR3. The D gene is left open where the match is weak. The size of a clone is reported for some rows only, either as once, few or many, or as a class for expanded clones.

j_call v_call clone_size d_call cdr3_aa cdr3_nt
TRBJ1-2 TRBV29-1 - TRBD1 CSVIQGNNGYTF TGCAGCGTTATACAGGGGAATAATGGCTACACCTTC
TRBJ2-2 TRBV20-1 few - CSVPTGINTGELFF TGCAGTGTTCCTACCGGGATCAACACCGGGGAGCTGTTTTTT
TRBJ2-6 TRBV6-1 - - CASKIVSGANVLTF TGTGCCAGCAAAATAGTCTCTGGGGCCAACGTCCTGACTTTC
TRBJ2-7 TRBV10-3 once - CAISGREDSPYEQYF TGTGCCATCAGCGGCCGGGAGGACAGCCCCTACGAGCAGTACTTC
TRBJ2-7 TRBV20-1 - TRBD2 CSARDSSGRQYEQYF TGCAGTGCTAGGGATTCTAGCGGGAGGCAGTACGAGCAGTACTTC
TRBJ2-7 TRBV16 - - CASSPHQGSAYEQYF TGTGCCAGCAGCCCCCATCAGGGGAGTGCCTACGAGCAGTACTTC
TRBJ2-5 TRBV7-2 - TRBD2 CASSWGLAAYQETQYF TGTGCCAGCAGCTGGGGACTAGCGGCGTACCAAGAGACCCAGTACTTC
TRBJ2-5 TRBV12-3/TRBV12-4 - - CASSFRPQETQYF TGTGCCAGCAGTTTTAGGCCCCAAGAGACCCAGTACTTC
TRBJ1-5 TRBV10-3 - TRBD1 CAIGATGDPPQHF TGTGCCATCGGGGCCACAGGGGATCCGCCCCAGCATTTT
TRBJ2-4 TRBV5-6 - - CASSLGGTGPLKNIQYF TGTGCCAGCAGCTTGGGGGGTACAGGGCCGCTCAAAAACATTCAGTACTTC